The 8 T cell receptor beta chains reported below all come from one sample, sequenced in a study of regulatory T cells in long-lasting Graves disease. Arm-PCR with iRepertoire HTBI primers amplified the CDR3 regions for these TCR beta libraries. TCRdb processed the multiplex PCR reads anew with MiXCR; each CDR3 protein has one entry. This sample has under 800,000 distinct CDR3 sequences, with 15% to 20% found just once. Time point: newly diagnosed GD, antithyroid drugs for less than 3 months. Preparation of the TCR library used RNA extracted from PBMCs. These records were also assigned to another study, of T cells in Graves' hyperthyroidism and ophthalmopathy.

Here the sequenced sample was peripheral blood mononuclear cells (PBMCs), taken at new diagnosis, from a patient treated with antithyroid drugs. The receptor source for this set is a woman aged 25 to 39 with Graves disease.

The table lists this clonotype with a few counts. This chain uses TRBV30 with TRBJ1-2; no reliable D call. This CDR3 spans 13 amino acids. V shed 2 bases and J shed 4 bases, with 11 bases lying between them. Germline V gives CDR1 GTSNPN, CDR2 SVGIG (reference sequence). This CDR3 reads CAWSREGFYGYTF. For the CDR3, the DNA is TGTGCCTGGAGTCGGGAAGGGTTCTATGGCTACACCTTC. The full variable domain, its missing parts supplied by reference TRBV30 and TRBJ1-2, is SQTIHQWPATLVQPVGSPLSLECTVEGTSNPNLYWYRQAAGRGLQLLFYSVGIGQISSEVPQNLSASRPQDRQFILSSKKLLLSDSGFYLCAWSREGFYGYTFGSGTRLTVV.

This clonotype came up many times. The rearrangement links TRBV10-3 to TRBJ2-7; 7 nucleotides match TRBD1. Germline CDR1 reads ENHRY; CDR2 reads SYGVKD. The CDR3 runs 14 residues. Trimming cost V 4 bases and J 5 bases; bases outside gene matches: 8. The CDR3 is CAISGTGVRHEQYF. The CDR3 nucleotides read TGTGCCATCAGTGGAACAGGGGTTCGCCACGAGCAGTACTTC.

This clonotype was observed at least ten times. The V and J genes are TRBV6-1 and TRBJ1-1, with D uncertain. The CDR3 is made up of 14 amino acids. The V gene lost 2 bases and the J gene lost 5 bases, with 12 bases spanning the gap. Germline values: CDR1 MNHNS, CDR2 SASEGT. Here the CDR3 reads CASSESLARTEAFF. CDR3 DNA: TGTGCCAGCAGTGAAAGTTTAGCTCGGACTGAAGCTTTCTTT.

This clonotype appeared a few times. V is TRBV12-3 or TRBV12-4 and J is TRBJ1-6; TRBD1 might be the D (5 bases). Trimming stripped 1 base from V and 6 bases from J, with 7 bases between. This CDR3 spans 14 amino acids. The CDR3: CASSLDGGNSPLHF. CDR3 nucleotides: TGTGCCAGCAGTTTAGACGGGGGTAATTCACCCCTCCACTTT.

This clonotype was seen only a few times. The chain recombines TRBV6-5 with TRBJ2-3, with D uncertain. Germline CDR1 reads MNHEY; CDR2 reads SVGAGI. This CDR3 has 14 residues. V lost 0 bases and J 3 bases, leaving 7 bases between the germline ends. CDR3 in amino acids: CASSYSSSTDTQYF. The CDR3 DNA follows: TGTGCCAGCAGTTACTCTTCTAGTACAGATACGCAGTATTTT.

This clonotype was recorded many times. J is TRBJ2-6 and V is TRBV6-1; perhaps TRBD1 as D (6 bases). V was shortened by 2 bases and J by 6 bases, with 8 bases between the two germline ends. This CDR3 comprises 14 residues. Germline CDR1 MNHNS, CDR2 SASEGT. The CDR3 region is CASSEQGKANVLTF. As DNA, the CDR3 is TGTGCCAGCAGTGAACAGGGGAAGGCCAACGTCCTGACTTTC.

This chain connects TRBV5-4 to TRBJ2-7; D call uncertain. V was cut by 1 base and J by 3 bases, with 11 bases left in between. The CDR3 extends over 14 amino acids. Germline CDR1 SGHNT, CDR2 YYREEE (reference sequence). This CDR3 is CASSLRTNLYEQYF. CDR3 nucleotides: TGTGCCAGCAGCTTGAGAACTAACCTCTACGAGCAGTACTTC.

This clonotype was seen ten or more times. The V gene is TRBV14, the J gene TRBJ2-5, with a weak D call TRBD1 (5 bases). From germline, CDR1 is SGHDN and CDR2 FVKESK. CDR3 length equals 15 residues. Between the trimmed V and J ends, which lost 3 bases and 3 bases, there was a span of 14 bases. The CDR3 nucleotides read TGTGCCAGCAGCCACCTCACGAGCAGGGAAGAGACCCAGTACTTC. It specifies CASSHLTSREETQYF.